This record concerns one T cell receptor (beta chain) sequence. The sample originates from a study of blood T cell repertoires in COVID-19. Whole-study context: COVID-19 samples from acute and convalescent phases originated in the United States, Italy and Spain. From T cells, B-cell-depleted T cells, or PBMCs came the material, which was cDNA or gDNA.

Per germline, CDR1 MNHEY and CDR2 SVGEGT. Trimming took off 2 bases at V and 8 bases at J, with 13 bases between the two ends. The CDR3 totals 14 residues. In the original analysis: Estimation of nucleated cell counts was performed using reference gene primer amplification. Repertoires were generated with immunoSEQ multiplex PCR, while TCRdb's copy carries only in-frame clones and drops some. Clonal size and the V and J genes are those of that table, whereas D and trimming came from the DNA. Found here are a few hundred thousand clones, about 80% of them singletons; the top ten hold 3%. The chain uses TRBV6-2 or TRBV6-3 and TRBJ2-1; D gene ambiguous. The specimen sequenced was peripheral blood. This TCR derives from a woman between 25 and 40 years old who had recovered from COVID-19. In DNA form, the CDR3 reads TGTGCCAGCAGTTACCCCTCTAAGCGTGATGAGCAGTTCTTC. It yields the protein CASSYPSKRDEQFF.